This T cell receptor beta chain originates from a study of vaccination and CD4 T cells after COVID-19. Scientists ran DNA taken from cultured CD4+ T cells through the Oncomine TCR Beta short-read assay for sequencing. In TCRdb, the PCR reads were re-called with MiXCR into one record per CDR3 protein. The sample consists of about 12,000 distinct CDR3 sequences, around half of them appearing once. Sample treatment: approximately nine-day PBMC culture with coronavirus spike peptide pools or control peptides (ViraFEST assay). This clonotype was found once. Antigen: not known. CDR1 is GTSNPN and CDR2 is SVGIG in the germline V gene (reference sequence). The germline V and J ends were trimmed by 7 bases and 4 bases, with 11 bases remaining between them. CDR3 size: 12 residues.

Source material: CD4+ T cells from blood, cultured in vitro. V usage is TRBV30 and J usage is TRBJ2-1; no reliable D call. This sequence originates from a human donor who had recovered from COVID-19. CDR3 coding DNA: TGTGCCTTAAGGTGGGATTACAATGAGCAGTTCTTC. Translation gives CALRWDYNEQFF.